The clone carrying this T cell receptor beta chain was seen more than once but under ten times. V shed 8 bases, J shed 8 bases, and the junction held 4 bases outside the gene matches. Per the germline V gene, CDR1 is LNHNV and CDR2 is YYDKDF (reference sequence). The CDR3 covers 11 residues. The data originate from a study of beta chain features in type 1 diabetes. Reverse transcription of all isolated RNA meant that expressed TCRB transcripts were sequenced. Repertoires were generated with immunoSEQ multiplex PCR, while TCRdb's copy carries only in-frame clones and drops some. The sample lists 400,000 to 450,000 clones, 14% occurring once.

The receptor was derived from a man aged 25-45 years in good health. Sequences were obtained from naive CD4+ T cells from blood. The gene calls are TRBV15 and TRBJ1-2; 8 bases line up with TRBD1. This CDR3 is CATGQGGGYTF. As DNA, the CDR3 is TGTGCCACCGGACAGGGTGGAGGCTACACCTTC. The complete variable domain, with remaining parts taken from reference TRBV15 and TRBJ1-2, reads DAMVIQNPRYQVTQFGKPVTLSCSQTLNHNVMYWYQQKSSQAPKLLFHYYDKDFNNEADTPDNFQSRRPNTSFCFLDIRSPGLGDTAMYLCATGQGGGYTFGSGTRLTVV.